This T cell receptor (beta chain) was identified during a study of cytomegalovirus exposure and HLA in healthy donors. Whole-study results and caveats: Usually a TCR sequence was rare, but some public TCRs were found in many donors.

This CDR3 is 14 amino acids long. Germline V gene lookup returns CDR1 WNHNN and CDR2 SYGVQD (reference sequence). V shed 2 bases and J 10 bases; nucleotides not matched to a gene: 10. Libraries were prepared by immunoSEQ multiplex PCR; TCRdb keeps only in-frame clonotypes and omits some of them. The sample yields some 160,000 clones, 88% seen once. Of note for this clone: Its antigen is currently unknown.

Sequences were obtained from PBMCs. This receptor was obtained from a man between 18 and 29 years old in good health and CMV-seronegative. The chain joins TRBV10-1 to TRBJ1-1; 7 nucleotides agree with TRBD1. The chain's CDR3 is CASSEAQGIPSAFF. The CDR3, as DNA: TGCGCCAGCAGTGAGGCACAGGGGATCCCCTCAGCTTTCTTT.